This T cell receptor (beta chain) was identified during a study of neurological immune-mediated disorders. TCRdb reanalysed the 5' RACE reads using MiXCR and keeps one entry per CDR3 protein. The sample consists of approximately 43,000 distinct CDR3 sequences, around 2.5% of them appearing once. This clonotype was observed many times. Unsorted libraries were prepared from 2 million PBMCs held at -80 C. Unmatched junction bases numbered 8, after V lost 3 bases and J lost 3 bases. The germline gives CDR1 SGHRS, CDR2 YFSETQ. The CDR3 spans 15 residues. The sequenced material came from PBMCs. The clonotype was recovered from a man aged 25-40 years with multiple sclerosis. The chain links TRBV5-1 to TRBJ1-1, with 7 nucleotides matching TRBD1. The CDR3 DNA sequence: TGCGCCAGCAGCTCCCGGACAGGACGGGACACTGAAGCTTTCTTT. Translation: CASSSRTGRDTEAFF.